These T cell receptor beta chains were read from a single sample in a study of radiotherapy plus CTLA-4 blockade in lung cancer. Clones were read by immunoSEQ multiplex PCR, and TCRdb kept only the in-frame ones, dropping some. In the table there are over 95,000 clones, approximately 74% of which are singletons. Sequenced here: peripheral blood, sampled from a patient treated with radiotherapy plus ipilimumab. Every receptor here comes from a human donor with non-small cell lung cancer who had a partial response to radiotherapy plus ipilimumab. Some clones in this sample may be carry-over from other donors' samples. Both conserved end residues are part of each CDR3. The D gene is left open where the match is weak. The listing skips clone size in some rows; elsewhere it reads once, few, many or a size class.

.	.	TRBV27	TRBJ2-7	CASRSDSLIGEQYF	TGTGCCAGCAGGAGCGACAGCCTGATCGGCGAGCAGTACTTC
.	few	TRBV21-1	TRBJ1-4	CASRCGVGYKVHNEKLFF	TGTGCCAGCAGATGCGGGGTAGGCTACAAGGTGCATAATGAAAAACTGTTTTTT
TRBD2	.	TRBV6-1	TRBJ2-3	CASSEEAAGLTDTQYF	TGTGCCAGCAGTGAAGAGGCAGCGGGGCTAACAGATACGCAGTATTTT
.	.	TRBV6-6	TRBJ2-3	CASSYTQGHSTDTQYF	TGTGCCAGCAGTTACACCCAGGGACATAGCACAGATACGCAGTATTTT
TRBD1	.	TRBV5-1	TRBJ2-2	CASSLEMAGGRTGELFF	TGCGCCAGCAGCTTGGAAATGGCAGGGGGTCGGACCGGGGAGCTGTTTTTT
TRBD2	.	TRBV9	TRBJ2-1	CASSERDRSYNEQFF	TGTGCCAGCAGCGAGCGGGATCGGTCCTACAATGAGCAGTTCTTC
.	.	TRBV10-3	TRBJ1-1	CAIREDEGSYTEAFF	TGTGCCATCAGAGAGGATGAGGGTAGTTACACTGAAGCTTTCTTT
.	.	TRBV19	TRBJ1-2	CASTPRRQDGYTF	TGTGCCAGTACCCCCCGACGGCAGGATGGCTACACCTTC
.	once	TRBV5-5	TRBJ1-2	CASSLVGGAPRNYGYTF	TGTGCCAGCAGCTTAGTCGGGGGGGCCCCGCGTAACTATGGCTACACCTTC
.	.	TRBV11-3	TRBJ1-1	CASSLLRDTEAFF	TGTGCCAGCAGCCTCCTGAGGGACACTGAAGCTTTCTTT
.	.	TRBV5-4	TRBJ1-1	CASSHRWDKNTEAFF	TGTGCCAGCAGCCACAGGTGGGACAAGAACACTGAAGCTTTCTTT
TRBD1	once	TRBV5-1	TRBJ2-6	CASRLQGMVGSGANVLTF	TGCGCCAGCAGATTACAGGGGATGGTCGGCTCTGGGGCCAACGTCCTGACTTTC
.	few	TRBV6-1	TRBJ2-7	CASRATAYEQYF	TGTGCCAGCAGGGCGACAGCATACGAGCAGTACTTC
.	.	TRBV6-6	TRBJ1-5	CASSYTGRNQPQHF	TGTGCCAGCAGTTATACGGGTAGAAATCAGCCCCAGCATTTT
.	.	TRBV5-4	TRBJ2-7	CASSLITYEQYF	TGTGCCAGCAGCTTAATTACCTACGAGCAGTACTTC
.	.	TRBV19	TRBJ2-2	CASSMEFGELFF	TGTGCCAGTAGTATGGAGTTCGGGGAGCTGTTTTTT
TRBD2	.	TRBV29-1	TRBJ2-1	CSVRLAGMNEQFF	TGCAGCGTTAGACTAGCGGGAATGAATGAGCAGTTCTTC
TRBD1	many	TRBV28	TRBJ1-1	CASSFPRGTANTEAFF	TGTGCCAGCAGTTTTCCCCGTGGGACAGCGAACACTGAAGCTTTCTTT
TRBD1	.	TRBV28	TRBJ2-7	CASSLSGTDHEQYF	TGTGCCAGCAGTTTATCCGGGACAGACCACGAGCAGTACTTC
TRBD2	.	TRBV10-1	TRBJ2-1	CASSEELAGKNEQFF	TGCGCCAGCAGTGAAGAACTAGCGGGAAAAAATGAGCAGTTCTTC
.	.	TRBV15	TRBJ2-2	CATTRGEAGELFF	TGTGCCACGACTCGGGGAGAGGCTGGGGAGCTGTTTTTT
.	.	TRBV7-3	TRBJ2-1	CASSLSLDYNEQFF	TGTGCCAGCAGCCTCAGTCTAGACTACAATGAGCAGTTCTTC
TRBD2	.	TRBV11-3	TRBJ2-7	CASSLESGKTYEQYF	TGTGCCAGCAGCTTGGAAAGCGGGAAAACCTACGAGCAGTACTTC
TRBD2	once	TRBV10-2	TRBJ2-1	CASGLAGNNEQFF	TGCGCCAGCGGACTAGCGGGGAACAATGAGCAGTTCTTC
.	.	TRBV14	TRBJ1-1	CASSQGHRAGEAFF	TGTGCCAGCAGCCAAGGCCACAGGGCCGGGGAAGCTTTCTTT
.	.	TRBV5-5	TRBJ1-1	CASSKIQGNTEAFF	TGTGCCAGCAGCAAGATACAGGGAAACACTGAAGCTTTCTTT
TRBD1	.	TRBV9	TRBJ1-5	CASSVAGTVGQPQHF	TGTGCCAGCAGCGTAGCAGGGACAGTGGGTCAGCCCCAGCATTTT
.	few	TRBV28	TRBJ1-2	CASSPAGRGYTF	TGTGCCAGCAGCCCCGCGGGCCGTGGCTACACCTTC
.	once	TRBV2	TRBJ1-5	CASTGSRDNQPQHF	TGTGCCAGCACAGGCAGTCGAGACAATCAGCCCCAGCATTTT
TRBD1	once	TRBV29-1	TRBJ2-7	CSVSDRVVGYEQYF	TGCAGCGTTAGTGACAGGGTCGTAGGCTACGAGCAGTACTTC
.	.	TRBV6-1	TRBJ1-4	CASSDYGLGEKLFF	TGTGCCAGCAGTGACTATGGCCTCGGGGAAAAACTGTTTTTT
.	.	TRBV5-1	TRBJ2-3	CASRHTDTQYF	TGCGCCAGTAGACACACAGATACGCAGTATTTT
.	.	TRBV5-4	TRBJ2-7	CASSFMAGGTEQYF	TGTGCCAGCAGCTTTATGGCAGGGGGGACCGAGCAGTACTTC
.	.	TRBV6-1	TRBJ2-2	CASRRRGTRELFF	TGTGCCAGCAGACGCAGGGGAACCCGGGAGCTGTTTTTT
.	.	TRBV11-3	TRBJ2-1	CASSLEGARTNEQFF	TGTGCCAGCAGCTTAGAAGGGGCACGCACCAATGAGCAGTTCTTC
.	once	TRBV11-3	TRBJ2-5	CASSLDSLETQYF	TGTGCCAGCAGCTTAGATTCTCTTGAGACCCAGTACTTC
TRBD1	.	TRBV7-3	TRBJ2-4	CASSLTGTGGGIQYF	TGTGCCAGCAGCTTAACTGGGACAGGTGGGGGCATTCAGTACTTC
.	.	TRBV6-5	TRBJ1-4	CASSYSGATNEKLFF	TGTGCCAGCAGTTACTCAGGAGCAACTAATGAAAAACTGTTTTTT
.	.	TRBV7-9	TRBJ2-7	CASSFFDEQYF	TGTGCCAGCAGCTTTTTCGACGAGCAGTACTTC
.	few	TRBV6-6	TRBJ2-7	CASSYSRTGSSYEQYF	TGTGCCAGCAGTTACTCAAGGACTGGGAGCTCCTACGAGCAGTACTTC
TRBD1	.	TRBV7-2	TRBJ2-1	CASSRPGTGGNEQFF	TGTGCCAGCAGCCGTCCCGGGACAGGGGGTAATGAGCAGTTCTTC
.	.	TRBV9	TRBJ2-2	CASSVLGVNTGELFF	TGTGCCAGCAGCGTACTAGGGGTAAACACCGGGGAGCTGTTTTTT
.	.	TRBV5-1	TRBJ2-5	CASTGGVGSGQETQYF	TGCGCCAGCACCGGTGGGGTGGGGAGCGGCCAAGAGACCCAGTACTTC
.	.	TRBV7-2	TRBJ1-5	CASSLSPEQPTNQPQHF	TGTGCCAGCAGCCTATCCCCGGAACAGCCTACGAATCAGCCCCAGCATTTT
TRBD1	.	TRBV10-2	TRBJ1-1	CATLDRANTEAFF	TGCGCCACCCTAGACAGGGCCAACACTGAAGCTTTCTTT
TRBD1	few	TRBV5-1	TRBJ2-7	CATSRGTGVLNEQYF	TGCGCCACCAGTCGCGGGACAGGGGTCTTGAACGAGCAGTACTTC
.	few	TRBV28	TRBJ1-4	CASSPPGQDEKLFF	TGTGCCAGCAGTCCTCCAGGGCAGGATGAAAAACTGTTTTTT
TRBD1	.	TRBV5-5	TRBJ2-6	CASSSAGTGRSGANVLTF	TGTGCCAGCAGCTCCGCCGGGACAGGTCGCTCTGGGGCCAACGTCCTGACTTTC
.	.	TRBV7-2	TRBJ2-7	CASSPSIEAGYEQYF	TGTGCCAGCAGCCCTAGCATTGAAGCGGGCTACGAGCAGTACTTC
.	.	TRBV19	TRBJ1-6	CASSQPRAGNSPLHF	TGTGCCAGTAGTCAACCTCGGGCGGGAAATTCACCCCTCCACTTT
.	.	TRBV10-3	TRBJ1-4	CAISEGHRNEKLFF	TGTGCCATCAGTGAGGGACACCGTAATGAAAAACTGTTTTTT
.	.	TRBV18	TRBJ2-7	CASSPEYGSYEQYF	TGTGCCAGCTCACCCGAATACGGTTCCTACGAGCAGTACTTC
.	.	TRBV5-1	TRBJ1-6	CASSGGGYNSPLHF	TGCGCCAGCAGCGGGGGGGGTTATAATTCACCCCTCCACTTT
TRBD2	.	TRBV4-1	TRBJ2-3	CASSRYSGSGADTQYF	TGCGCCAGCAGCCGTTATAGCGGGAGTGGCGCAGATACGCAGTATTTT
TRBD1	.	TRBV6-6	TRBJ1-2	CASATGSYGYTF	TGTGCCAGCGCGACAGGGAGCTATGGCTACACCTTC
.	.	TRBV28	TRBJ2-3	CATRRFRDRDTQYF	TGTGCCACAAGGCGGTTCAGGGATAGAGATACGCAGTATTTT